At least ten counts were recorded for the clone carrying this TCR beta chain. Antigen: not known. Germline V CDR1 and CDR2: DFQATT, SNEGSKA (reference sequence). The CDR3 contains 15 residues. Trimming removed 2 bases at V and 5 bases at J, with 16 bases between. The data are from a study of neurological immune-mediated disorders. Findings of the study overall: No CDR3 amino acid sequences were shared by expanded clones across subjects, suggesting private repertoires in all groups.

PBMCs numbering 2 million and stored at -80 C yielded the unsorted libraries. 5'RACE with 10-nucleotide random UMIs produced the cDNA. TCRdb reanalysed the 5' RACE reads using MiXCR and keeps one entry per CDR3 protein. The data show more than 70,000 distinct CDR3 sequences, with roughly 18% seen just once and roughly 15% held by the top ten. This clonotype was sampled from a woman in her forties in good health. The chain couples TRBV20-1 to TRBJ2-1; the D gene is possibly TRBD2 (6 bases). Material for sequencing was PBMCs. CDR3 DNA: TGCAGTGCTAGACGACCTGGGACTGGAAACAATGAGCAGTTCTTC. Its protein product is CSARRPGTGNNEQFF.